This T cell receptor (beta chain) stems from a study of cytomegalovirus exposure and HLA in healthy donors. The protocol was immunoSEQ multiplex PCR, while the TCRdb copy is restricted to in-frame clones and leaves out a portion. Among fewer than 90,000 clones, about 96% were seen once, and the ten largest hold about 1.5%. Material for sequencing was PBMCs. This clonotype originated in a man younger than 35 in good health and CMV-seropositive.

The CDR3 nucleotides are TGTGCCAGCAGTCGGGATGGCGGGAGCTACGAGCAGTACTTC. Translating it yields CASSRDGGSYEQYF. J is TRBJ2-7 and V is TRBV27; 7 bases align to TRBD2. The CDR3 totals 14 residues. Trimming removed 5 bases from V and 3 bases from J; junction bases left unmatched: 7. CDR1 MNHEY and CDR2 SMNVEV come from the germline V gene (reference sequence).